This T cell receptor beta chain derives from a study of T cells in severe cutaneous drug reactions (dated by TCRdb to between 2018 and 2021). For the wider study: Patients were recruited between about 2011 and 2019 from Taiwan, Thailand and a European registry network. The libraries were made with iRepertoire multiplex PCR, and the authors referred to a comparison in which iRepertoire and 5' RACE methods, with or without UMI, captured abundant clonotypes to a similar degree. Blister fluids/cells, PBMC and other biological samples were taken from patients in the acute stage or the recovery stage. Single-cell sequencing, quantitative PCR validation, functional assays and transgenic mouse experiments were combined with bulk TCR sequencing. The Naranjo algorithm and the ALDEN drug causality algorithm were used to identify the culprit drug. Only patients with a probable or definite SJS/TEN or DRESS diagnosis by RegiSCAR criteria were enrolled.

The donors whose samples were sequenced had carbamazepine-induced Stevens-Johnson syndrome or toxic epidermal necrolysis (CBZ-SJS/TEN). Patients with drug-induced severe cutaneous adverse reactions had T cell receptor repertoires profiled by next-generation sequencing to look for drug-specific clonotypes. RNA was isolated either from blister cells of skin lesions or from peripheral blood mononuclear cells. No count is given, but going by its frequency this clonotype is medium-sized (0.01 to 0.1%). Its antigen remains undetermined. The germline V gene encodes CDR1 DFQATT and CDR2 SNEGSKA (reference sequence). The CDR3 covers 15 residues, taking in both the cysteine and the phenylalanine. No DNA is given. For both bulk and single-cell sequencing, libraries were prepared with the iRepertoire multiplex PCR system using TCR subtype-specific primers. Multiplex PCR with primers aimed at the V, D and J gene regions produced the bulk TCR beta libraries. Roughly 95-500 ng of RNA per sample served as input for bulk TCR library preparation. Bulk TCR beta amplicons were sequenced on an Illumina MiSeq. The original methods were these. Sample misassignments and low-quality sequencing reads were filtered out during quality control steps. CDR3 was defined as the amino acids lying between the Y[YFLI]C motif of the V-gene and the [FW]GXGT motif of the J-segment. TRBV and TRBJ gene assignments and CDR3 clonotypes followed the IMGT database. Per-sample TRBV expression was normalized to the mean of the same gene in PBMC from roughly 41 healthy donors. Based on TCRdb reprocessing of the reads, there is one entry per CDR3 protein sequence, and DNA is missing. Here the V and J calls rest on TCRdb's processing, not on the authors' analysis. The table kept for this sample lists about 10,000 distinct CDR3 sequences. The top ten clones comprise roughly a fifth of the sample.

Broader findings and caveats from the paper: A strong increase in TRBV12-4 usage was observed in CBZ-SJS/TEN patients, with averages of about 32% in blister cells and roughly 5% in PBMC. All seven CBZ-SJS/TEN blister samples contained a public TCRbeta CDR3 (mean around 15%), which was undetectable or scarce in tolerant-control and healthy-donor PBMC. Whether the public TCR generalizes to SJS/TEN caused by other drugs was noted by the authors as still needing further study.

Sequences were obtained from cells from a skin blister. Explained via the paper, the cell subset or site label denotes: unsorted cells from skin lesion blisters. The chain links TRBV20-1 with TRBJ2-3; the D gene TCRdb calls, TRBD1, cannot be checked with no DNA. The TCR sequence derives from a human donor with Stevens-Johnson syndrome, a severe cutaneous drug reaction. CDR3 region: CSARNTGSDTDTQYF.